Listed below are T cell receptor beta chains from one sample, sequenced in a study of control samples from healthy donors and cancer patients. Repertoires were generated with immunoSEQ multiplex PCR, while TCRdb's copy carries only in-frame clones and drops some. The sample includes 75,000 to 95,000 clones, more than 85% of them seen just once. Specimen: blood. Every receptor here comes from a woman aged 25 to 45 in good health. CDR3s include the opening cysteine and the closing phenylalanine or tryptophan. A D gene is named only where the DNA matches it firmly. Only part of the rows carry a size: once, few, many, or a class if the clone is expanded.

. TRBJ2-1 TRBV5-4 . TGTGCCAGCAGCTTTCGCAGGCATACATACAATGAGCAGTTCTTC CASSFRRHTYNEQFF
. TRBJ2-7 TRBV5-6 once TGTGCCAGCAGTTCACCCGGACGGCTAAACTACGAGCAGTACTTC CASSSPGRLNYEQYF
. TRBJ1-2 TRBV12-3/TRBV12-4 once TGTGCCAGCACAGGGGTCCTTTCGAATGGCTACACCTTC CASTGVLSNGYTF
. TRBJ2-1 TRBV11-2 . TGTGCCAGCAGCTTAGCGGATTACAATGAGCAGTTCTTC CASSLADYNEQFF
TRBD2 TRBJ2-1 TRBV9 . TGTGCCAGCAGCGTAGGGACGGGGGGGCGTAATGAGCAGTTCTTC CASSVGTGGRNEQFF
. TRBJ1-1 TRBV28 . TGTGCCAGCAGCCTCGTTAACACTGAAGCTTTCTTT CASSLVNTEAFF
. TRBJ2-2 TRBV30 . TGTGCCTGGAGGGGGTTTGGACAGACGGATAGCCGGGAGCTGTTTTTT CAWRGFGQTDSRELFF
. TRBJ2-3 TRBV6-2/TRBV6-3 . TGTGCCAGCAGTTACTCGATAGGGGGTCGAGATACGCAGTATTTT CASSYSIGGRDTQYF
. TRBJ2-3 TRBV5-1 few TGCGCCAGCAGCTTTCGAGTAGCAGATACGCAGTATTTT CASSFRVADTQYF
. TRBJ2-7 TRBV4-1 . TGCGCCAGCAGCCAAGGTGGGTCCTACGAGCAGTACTTC CASSQGGSYEQYF
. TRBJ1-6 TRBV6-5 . TGTGCCAGCAGTTACTTCTCGGGGTCACCCCTCCACTTT CASSYFSGSPLHF
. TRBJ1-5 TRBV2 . TGTGCCAGCAGACCTGGACGGGCGAATCCCAATCAGCCCCAGCATTTT CASRPGRANPNQPQHF
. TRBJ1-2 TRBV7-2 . TGTGCCAGCAGCCCTGCCGTGGCAGGGTATCAGAGGCAGGATGGCTACACCTTC CASSPAVAGYQRQDGYTF
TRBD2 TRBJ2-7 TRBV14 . TGTGCCAGCAGCCGGGGACTAGCGGGCCCCTACGAGCAGTACTTC CASSRGLAGPYEQYF
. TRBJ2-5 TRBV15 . TGTGCCACCAGCACAGGAGGGGGGGAGACCCAGTACTTC CATSTGGGETQYF
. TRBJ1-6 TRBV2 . TGTGCCAGCAGGGTTAGGGCCTCCGATAATTCACCCCTCCACTTT CASRVRASDNSPLHF
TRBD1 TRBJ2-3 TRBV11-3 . TGTGCCAGCGGGACAGGGGACGGCACAGATACGCAGTATTTT CASGTGDGTDTQYF
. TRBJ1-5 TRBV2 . TGTGCCAGCAGGAGGGGGGGGGAATACAGTCAGCCCCAGCATTTT CASRRGGEYSQPQHF
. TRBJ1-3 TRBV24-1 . TGTGCCACCAGTGACCCCGATACTGGAAACACCATATATTTT CATSDPDTGNTIYF
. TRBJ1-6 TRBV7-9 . TGTGCCAGCAGCGATTCAACTCCAGGGGATTCACCCCTCCACTTT CASSDSTPGDSPLHF
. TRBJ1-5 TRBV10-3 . TGTGCCATCAGTGCACAACAGGGAAACCAGCCCCAGCATTTT CAISAQQGNQPQHF
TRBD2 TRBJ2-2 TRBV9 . TGTGCCAGCAGCGTAGTCGGGGGAGGGCCGAGCACCGGGGAGCTGTTTTTT CASSVVGGGPSTGELFF
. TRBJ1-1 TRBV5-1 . TGCGCCAGCAGCCTGACGACTCTCAACACTGAAGCTTTCTTT CASSLTTLNTEAFF
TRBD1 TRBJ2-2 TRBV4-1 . TGCGCCAGCAGCAAAGGGACAGGGGTTTTTGGCGGGGAGCTGTTTTTT CASSKGTGVFGGELFF
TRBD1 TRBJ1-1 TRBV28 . TGTGCCAGCAGTTTGGGACAGGGACCCAGGAACACTGAAGCTTTCTTT CASSLGQGPRNTEAFF
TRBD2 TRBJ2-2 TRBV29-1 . TGCAGCGTTGCCGGACTAGCGGGGTCGACCGGGGAGCTGTTTTTT CSVAGLAGSTGELFF
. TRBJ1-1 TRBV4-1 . TGCGCCAGCAGCCAAATAGGGTATAGGTCTGAAGCTTTCTTT CASSQIGYRSEAFF
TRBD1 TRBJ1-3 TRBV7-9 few TGTGCCAGCAGCCCCACAGGGGGTAGTGGAAACACCATATATTTT CASSPTGGSGNTIYF
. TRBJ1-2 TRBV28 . TGTGCCAGCAGGGCCCGGGGGGTCTATGGCTACACCTTC CASRARGVYGYTF
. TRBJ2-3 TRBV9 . TGTGCCAGCAGCGTTAGGGGGGATCGCACAGATACGCAGTATTTT CASSVRGDRTDTQYF
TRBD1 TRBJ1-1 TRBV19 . TGTGCCAGTAGTTCAAGTCCAGGGACAGGGCGCACTGAAGCTTTCTTT CASSSSPGTGRTEAFF
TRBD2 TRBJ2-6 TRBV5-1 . TGCGCCAGCAGCTTGGGAGCGGGACCCCTCGGTCCTGGGGCCAACGTCCTGACTTTC CASSLGAGPLGPGANVLTF
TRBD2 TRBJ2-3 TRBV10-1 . TGCGCCAGTAGCGGGGGGTACACAGATACGCAGTATTTT CASSGGYTDTQYF
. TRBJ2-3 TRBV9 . TGTGCCAGCAGCGAACCTAGCGGCACAGATACGCAGTATTTT CASSEPSGTDTQYF
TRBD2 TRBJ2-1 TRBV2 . TGTGCCAGCAGTCCCCTAGCGGGAGAGAGCTTCGATGAGCAGTTCTTC CASSPLAGESFDEQFF
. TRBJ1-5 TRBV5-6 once TGTGCCAGCAGCCCGTCGACAGGTCAGCCCCAGCATTTT CASSPSTGQPQHF
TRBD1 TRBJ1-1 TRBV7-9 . TGTGCCAGCAGCCGGGGGGACAGGGTGGGAACTGAAGCTTTCTTT CASSRGDRVGTEAFF
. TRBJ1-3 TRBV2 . TGTGCCAGCAGGGAGTCTGGAAACACCATATATTTT CASRESGNTIYF
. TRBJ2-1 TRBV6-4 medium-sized TGTGCCAGCAGTCAGGACGGGCACAATGAGCAGTTCTTC CASSQDGHNEQFF
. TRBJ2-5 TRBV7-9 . TGTGCCAGCAGCCCAAAGCGTCGAGTCGACAAGGGGGAGACCCAGTACTTC CASSPKRRVDKGETQYF
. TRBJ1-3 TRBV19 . TGTGCCAGTATGCGGGATTACTCTGGAAACACCATATATTTT CASMRDYSGNTIYF
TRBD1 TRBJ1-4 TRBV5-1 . TGCGCCAGCAGCATACAGGGGAGGGCTAATGAAAAACTGTTTTTT CASSIQGRANEKLFF
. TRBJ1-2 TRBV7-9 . TGTGCCAGCAGCTTCGGCCCCTCACACTATGGCTACACCTTC CASSFGPSHYGYTF
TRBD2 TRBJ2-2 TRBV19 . TGTGCCAGTAGTACCGTAGCGGGAGAAGGTACCGGGGAGCTGTTTTTT CASSTVAGEGTGELFF